The TCR beta chain described here comes from a study of blood T cell repertoires in COVID-19. Sequenced by immunoSEQ multiplex PCR; TCRdb stores in-frame clones only, minus some. Of about 160,000 clones detected, approximately 75% appear once; the ten largest clones hold 9.5% to 13%. The V end was cut by 8 bases, the J end by 8 bases, with 19 bases between. CDR3 size: 13 residues. Germline loops: CDR1 SGHRS, CDR2 YFSETQ. The sequence came from a human donor in a cohort sampled during active COVID-19. The J gene is TRBJ1-2, the V gene TRBV5-1, with D perhaps TRBD1 (5 bases). The sequencing sample was made of peripheral blood. CDR3 region: CARGQEPLGGYTF. In nucleotides, the CDR3 is TGCGCCAGGGGGCAGGAGCCCTTGGGGGGCTACACCTTC.